These 29 T cell receptor beta chains originate from one sample sequenced in a study of cytomegalovirus exposure and HLA in healthy donors. Primers included in the PCR were 60 Vbeta and 13 Jbeta primers. Produced via immunoSEQ multiplex PCR; TCRdb's table is partial and in-frame only. Reported are just over 200,000 clones; the ten largest clones contain about 1%. Sample: PBMCs. These receptor sequences come from a girl aged 2-10 years in good health and CMV-seropositive.

The V gene is TRBV28, the J gene TRBJ1-1; 7 bases line up with TRBD1. This CDR3 comprises 16 residues. The V gene's germline CDR1 is MDHEN and CDR2 SYDVKM. The junction had 15 bases not matched to a gene; V was cut back by 7 bases and J by 4 bases. This CDR3 is CASTLYRGSFRTEAFF. CDR3 DNA: TGTGCCAGCACCCTATACAGGGGCAGTTTTCGCACTGAAGCTTTCTTT.

This rearrangement joins TRBV27 to TRBJ2-2, with a tentative D call TRBD2 (6 bases). The V end lost 2 bases, the J end lost 4 bases, and 11 bases lay between the germline ends. Germline CDR1 is MNHEY and CDR2 is SMNVEV (reference sequence). This CDR3 has 15 residues. CDR3 residues: CASSLGAGSTGELFF. The CDR3 nucleotides read TGTGCCAGCAGTTTAGGAGCGGGTTCCACCGGGGAGCTGTTTTTT.

This sequence joins TRBV5-8 and TRBJ1-2; 7 bases align to TRBD1. The V and J ends lost 2 bases and 8 bases, in that order; junction bases with no gene match: 15. The CDR3 sequence is 16 residues long. Looked up from germline, CDR1 is SGHTS and CDR2 is YDEGEE. DNA of the CDR3: TGTGCCAGCAGCTTAGTCCGGGACAGAGGTTCGGGGGGCTACACCTTC. It translates to CASSLVRDRGSGGYTF.

CDR3 sequence: CASSPGGEVADTQYF. The CDR3 nucleotides read TGTGCCAGCAGCCCCGGGGGGGAGGTCGCAGATACGCAGTATTTT. The chain employs TRBV7-6 and TRBJ2-3; TRBD2 matches at 8 bases. Germline CDR1 reads SGHVS; CDR2 reads FNYEAQ. This CDR3 has 15 amino acids. With V trimmed by 5 bases and J by 4 bases, 8 bases remained unmatched.

This chain connects TRBV6-5 to TRBJ2-1; 7 bases fit TRBD1. Germline-derived CDR1 and CDR2 are MNHEY and SVGAGI. With V trimmed by 3 bases and J by 11 bases, 10 bases remained unmatched. This CDR3 has 14 residues. The CDR3 DNA sequence: TGTGCCAGCAGTTATGGGGACAGACCTCCCCAGCAGTTCTTC. This gives the protein CASSYGDRPPQQFF.

The genes are TRBV18 and TRBJ1-5; D is unresolved. In germline, CDR1 is KGHSH, CDR2 LQKENI. The germline V and J ends were trimmed by 3 bases and 2 bases, with 11 bases remaining between them. The CDR3 is 15 amino acids. CDR3: CASSPREGGNQPQHF. DNA for the CDR3: TGTGCCAGCTCACCCCGTGAGGGAGGCAATCAGCCCCAGCATTTT.

The chain employs TRBV7-9 and TRBJ1-4, with TRBD1 matching over 9 bases. The CDR3 is 16 residues long. Trimming cost V 5 bases and J 2 bases; bases outside gene matches: 6. Germline CDR1 reads SEHNR; CDR2 reads FQNEAQ (reference sequence). The CDR3 spells CASSRGQGITNEKLFF. CDR3 bases: TGTGCCAGCAGCCGAGGACAGGGGATTACTAATGAAAAACTGTTTTTT.

The V and J genes are TRBV18 and TRBJ1-4; no reliable D call. The germline V gene encodes CDR1 KGHSH and CDR2 LQKENI. Trimming removed 3 bases at V and 7 bases at J, with 12 bases between. The CDR3 sequence is 14 residues long. The CDR3 sequence is CASSPTRVIEKLFF. CDR3 sequence (DNA): TGTGCCAGCTCACCCACACGGGTAATTGAAAAACTGTTTTTT.

This chain connects TRBV2 to TRBJ2-2; D unresolved. The CDR3 has 13 amino acids. Trimming pared 6 bases from V and 6 bases from J, leaving 11 bases between. CDR1 SNHLY and CDR2 FYNNEI come from the germline V gene. CDR3 sequence: CASSKTWAGELFF. CDR3 nucleotide sequence: TGTGCCAGCAGCAAGACATGGGCCGGGGAGCTGTTTTTT.

The genes are TRBV15 and TRBJ1-5, with unresolved D. The CDR3 contains 14 residues. Germline assignment: CDR1 LNHNV and CDR2 YYDKDF (reference sequence). V was trimmed by 0 bases and J by 7 bases, leaving 10 bases between them. As DNA, the CDR3 is TGTGCCACCAGCAGAGAGAGGGTTTGGCAGCCCCAGCATTTT. This sequence encodes CATSRERVWQPQHF.

CDR3 in amino acids: CASSFGFSANSYEQYF. The CDR3 nucleotides read TGTGCCAGCAGCTTCGGGTTCTCGGCAAACTCCTACGAGCAGTACTTC. The chain couples TRBV5-6 to TRBJ2-5; D remains ambiguous. The closer fit of TRBJ2-7 to the DNA end suggests the J call may be wrong. The CDR3 sequence is 16 residues long. The germline CDR1 and CDR2 sequences are SGHDT and YYEEEE.

The V and J genes are TRBV6-6 and TRBJ1-3; 9 bases are a match to TRBD1. Germline trimming cut 4 bases from V and 1 base from J; bases unmatched to any gene: 2. CDR1 is MNHNY, CDR2 SVGAGI, per germline (reference sequence). This CDR3 region has 15 residues. Here the CDR3 reads CASSWGTGSGNTIYF. CDR3 bases: TGTGCCAGCAGTTGGGGGACAGGGTCTGGAAACACCATATATTTT.

The rearrangement links TRBV7-9 to TRBJ1-5; 8 positions match TRBD1. There are 14 residues in the CDR3. Per the germline V gene, CDR1 is SEHNR and CDR2 is FQNEAQ (reference sequence). J was trimmed by 5 bases and V by 3 bases; bases with no gene match: 3. CDR3: CASSFGQGDQPQHF. The CDR3 DNA sequence: TGTGCCAGCAGCTTCGGACAGGGCGATCAGCCCCAGCATTTT. The full variable domain, in which reference TRBV7-9 and TRBJ1-5 provide the parts outside the CDR3, is DTGVSQNPRHKITKRGQNVTFRCDPISEHNRLYWYRQTLGQGPEFLTYFQNEAQLEKSRLLSDRFSAERPKGSFSTLEIQRTEQGDSAMYLCASSFGQGDQPQHFGDGTRLSIL.

The chain joins TRBV27 to TRBJ2-7; unclear D gene. This CDR3 has 14 amino acids. V lost 3 bases and J 0 bases, leaving 9 bases between the germline ends. Germline CDR1 reads MNHEY; CDR2 reads SMNVEV (reference sequence). In nucleotides, the CDR3 is TGTGCCAGCAGTTTTAATAGAAACTCCTACGAGCAGTACTTC. Protein: CASSFNRNSYEQYF.

The CDR3 loop is CASSPGREGQPQHF. The CDR3 DNA follows: TGTGCCAGCAGCCCGGGCAGAGAGGGTCAGCCCCAGCATTTT. The V and J genes are TRBV28 and TRBJ1-5; D is unresolved. Trimming took 6 bases from V and 6 from J, leaving 15 bases between them. CDR1 and CDR2 from the germline V gene are MDHEN and SYDVKM. This CDR3 has 14 residues.

V and J are TRBV19 and TRBJ2-1; D is uncertain. The CDR3 sequence is 10 residues long. Germline lookup yields CDR1 LNHDA and CDR2 SQIVND (reference sequence). V shed 9 bases and J shed 4 bases, with 4 bases lying between them. The CDR3 nucleotides read TGTGCCAGCAGATACAATGAGCAGTTCTTC. Amino acids: CASRYNEQFF. The full variable domain, in which reference TRBV19 and TRBJ2-1 provide the parts outside the CDR3, is DGGITQSPKYLFRKEGQNVTLSCEQNLNHDAMYWYRQDPGQGLRLIYYSQIVNDFQKGDIAEGYSVSREKKESFPLTVTSAQKNPTAFYLCASRYNEQFFGPGTRLTVL.

The chain carries TRBV28 and TRBJ2-7, with 10 bases fitting TRBD2. The junction had 5 bases not matched to a gene; V was cut back by 5 bases and J by 4 bases. This CDR3 has 14 residues. Per germline, CDR1 MDHEN and CDR2 SYDVKM. The CDR3 DNA reads as TGTGCCAGCAGTCCGAGCGGGAGGGTATACGAGCAGTACTTC. It is translated as CASSPSGRVYEQYF.

V and J are TRBV5-1 and TRBJ2-7; 10 nucleotides align to TRBD2. Germline V gives CDR1 SGHRS, CDR2 YFSETQ. This CDR3 is 14 amino acids long. V dropped 7 bases and J dropped 6; count of bases not matched to a gene: 10. The CDR3 reads CASAPSGSHPEQYF. For the CDR3, the DNA is TGCGCCAGCGCTCCTAGCGGGAGTCACCCCGAGCAGTACTTC.

The J gene is TRBJ2-1, the V gene TRBV27; TRBD1 might be the D (6 bases). The CDR3 has 15 amino acids. The germline V gene has CDR1 MNHEY and CDR2 SMNVEV (reference sequence). Trimming shortened V by 2 bases and J by 0 bases, and 8 bases separated the two germline ends. CDR3 nucleotide sequence: TGTGCCAGCAGTTTAGACAGGAGCTCCTACAATGAGCAGTTCTTC. As protein: CASSLDRSSYNEQFF.

The chain couples TRBV5-4 to TRBJ2-3; possibly TRBD1 for D (5 bases). V was clipped by 0 bases and J by 3 bases, with 8 bases between them. This CDR3 comprises 14 residues. CDR1 and CDR2 (germline): SGHNT, YYREEE (reference sequence). The CDR3 loop reads CASSLDGATDTQYF. In DNA form, the CDR3 reads TGTGCCAGCAGCTTGGATGGGGCGACAGATACGCAGTATTTT.

The rearrangement joins TRBV29-1 to TRBJ1-1, with 9 bases lining up with TRBD1. Trimming removed 4 bases from V and 1 base from J; junction bases left unmatched: 4. There are 14 residues in the CDR3. From germline, CDR1 is SQVTM and CDR2 ANQGSEA. The CDR3, as DNA: TGCAGCGTTGGGGGGACAGGGCCGAACACTGAAGCTTTCTTT. It translates to CSVGGTGPNTEAFF.

The chain joins TRBV11-2 to TRBJ2-7; 9 nucleotides line up with TRBD1. CDR3 size: 14 residues. With 4 bases clipped from V and 7 bases from J, the junction kept 8 bases outside the gene matches. Germline V gives CDR1 SGHAT, CDR2 FQNNGV. CDR3 sequence: CASSSDSGTGEQYF. The CDR3 bases are TGTGCCAGCAGCTCAGACTCCGGGACAGGGGAGCAGTACTTC.

The chain employs TRBV6-5 and TRBJ2-7; 13 bases line up with TRBD2. CDR1 MNHEY and CDR2 SVGAGI come from the germline V gene. V shed 4 bases, J shed 10 bases, and the junction held 10 bases outside the gene matches. There are 15 residues in the CDR3. In nucleotides, the CDR3 is TGTGCCAGCAGTTCTGACCCTGGACTAGCGGGGGAACAGTACTTC. Its protein is CASSSDPGLAGEQYF.

V and J are TRBV6-5 and TRBJ2-7, with D possibly TRBD2 on 5 matching bases. V gave up 0 bases and J gave up 5 bases, with 11 bases separating them. The CDR3 has 14 amino acids. Germline assignment: CDR1 MNHEY and CDR2 SVGAGI. This CDR3 reads CASSYSRGSHEQYF. Written as DNA, the CDR3 is TGTGCCAGCAGTTACTCTAGAGGGAGCCACGAGCAGTACTTC.

V usage is TRBV4-2 and J usage is TRBJ2-3; D perhaps matches TRBD2 (6 bases). Per the germline V gene, CDR1 is LGHNA and CDR2 is YNFKEQ. The V gene lost 0 bases and the J gene lost 2 bases, with 12 bases spanning the gap. CDR3 length equals 16 residues. The CDR3 here is CASSQEAGPVTDTQYF. The CDR3 DNA reads as TGTGCCAGCAGCCAAGAGGCGGGACCCGTCACAGATACGCAGTATTTT.

In regard to this clone: A read error may produce the germline difference seen at one junction end. The chain carries TRBV28 and TRBJ2-1; D is ambiguous. Germline V gene sequence: CDR1 MDHEN, CDR2 SYDVKM. The CDR3 runs to 14 residues. CDR3 nucleotide sequence: TGTGCCAGCAGCATTAGTCGGTCCTGCAATGAGCAGTTCTTC. Translation gives CASSISRSCNEQFF. Full variable domain (outside the CDR3, taken from reference TRBV28 and TRBJ2-1): DVKVTQSSRYLVKRTGEKVFLECVQDMDHENMFWYRQDPGLGLRLIYFSYDVKMKEKGDIPEGYSVSREKKERFSLILESASTNQTSMYLCASSISRSCNEQFFGPGTRLTVL.

The chain's CDR3 is CASSLVRGGGYTF. The CDR3 DNA is TGTGCCAGCAGCTTAGTCAGGGGTGGTGGCTACACCTTC. The gene calls are TRBV13 and TRBJ1-2; D may be TRBD1 (6 bases). The CDR3 covers 13 residues. V was cut by 1 base and J by 7 bases, with 10 bases left in between. Germline assignment: CDR1 PRHDT and CDR2 FYEKMQ (reference sequence).

The V call is TRBV6-5, the J call TRBJ2-1; TRBD2 is a possible D gene (5 bases). The germline V gene has CDR1 MNHEY and CDR2 SVGAGI. V lost 6 bases to trimming and J lost 1 base, with 13 bases between them. The CDR3 extends over 15 amino acids. The CDR3 coding sequence is TGTGCCAGCAGCCCCACGGGGTTTTCCTACAATGAGCAGTTCTTC. This encodes CASSPTGFSYNEQFF.

V gene TRBV11-2 combines with J gene TRBJ2-7, with 8 bases identical to TRBD1. The CDR3 covers 13 residues. CDR1 and CDR2 (germline): SGHAT, FQNNGV. V was clipped by 5 bases and J by 3 bases; unmatched bases: 3. The CDR3 bases are TGTGCCAGCAGCCCTACAGGGGGCTACGAGCAGTACTTC. Translating it yields CASSPTGGYEQYF.